This T cell receptor beta chain was observed in a study of blood T cell repertoires in COVID-19. Per germline, CDR1 SGDLS and CDR2 YYNGEE. Unmatched junction bases numbered 3, after V lost 4 bases and J lost 0 bases. The CDR3 runs to 15 residues. Assay: immunoSEQ multiplex PCR; the TCRdb copy retains only in-frame clones and omits some. The table has hundreds of thousands of clones, roughly four fifths seen once. The source material was peripheral blood. The sequence was collected from a man older than 75 with acute or convalescent COVID-19. The genes are TRBV9 and TRBJ1-3; 8 bases align to TRBD1. CDR3 in DNA: TGTGCCAGCAGCTATACAGGGGGCTCTGGAAACACCATATATTTT. This gives the protein CASSYTGGSGNTIYF.